The 8 T cell receptor beta chains presented below share a single source sample, sequenced in a study of T cells after yellow fever vaccination. TCRdb used MiXCR to reprocess the 5' RACE reads, holding one entry per CDR3 protein. The data contain approximately 300,000 distinct CDR3 sequences, around 10% of them singletons. Sequenced material: CD4+ T cells sorted from PBMCs, taken 45 days after the yellow fever booster vaccination. These receptor sequences come from a man aged 18 to 29 who received the YFV17D yellow fever vaccine.

This clonotype was counted between two and nine times. This chain uses TRBV7-9 with TRBJ2-1; D unresolved. Deletions cut 1 base from V and 8 bases from J, with 6 bases between. The CDR3 spans 12 residues. Germline V gene sequence: CDR1 SEHNR, CDR2 FQNEAQ (reference sequence). The CDR3 protein is CASSLEAYEQFF. DNA for the CDR3: TGTGCCAGCAGCTTAGAGGCCTATGAGCAGTTCTTC.

This clonotype was seen a few times. The genes are TRBV10-3 and TRBJ1-6; D gene ambiguous. Trimming left V 10 bases short and J 0 bases short, with 7 bases between. This CDR3 spans 13 amino acids. Germline CDR1 and CDR2: ENHRY and SYGVKD. The CDR3 reads CATRASYNSPLHF. CDR3 bases: TGTGCCACACGGGCCTCCTATAATTCACCCCTCCACTTT.

This clonotype was observed once. V is TRBV6-5 and J is TRBJ2-2; TRBD2 agrees at 12 bases. The CDR3 runs 19 residues. CDR1 is MNHEY, CDR2 SVGAGI, per germline. V was clipped by 0 bases and J by 8 bases; unmatched bases: 13. The DNA for the CDR3 is TGTGCCAGCAGTTACTCGATTTCGGGGACTAGCGGGCCCAAGGGGGAGCTGTTTTTT. Its translation: CASSYSISGTSGPKGELFF.

V gene TRBV7-3 combines with J gene TRBJ1-6, with D possibly TRBD1 on 6 matching bases. Per the germline V gene, CDR1 is SGHTA and CDR2 is FQGTGA. V lost 5 bases, J lost 6 bases, and 11 bases lay in between. The CDR3 spans 14 residues. The CDR3 bases are TGTGCCAGCAGCACGCAGGGGATTAATTCACCCCTCCACTTT. Translating it yields CASSTQGINSPLHF.

With regard to this clonotype: A read error may explain this, as a much larger clone is one base away. The chain is built from TRBV11-2 and TRBJ2-3, with 12 bases that match TRBD2. Trimming cost V 6 bases and J 1 base; bases outside gene matches: 5. Germline V gene data show CDR1 as SGHAT and CDR2 as FQNNGV. The CDR3 extends over 16 amino acids. The CDR3 spells CASSRTSGVRTDTQYF. The CDR3 DNA reads TGTGCCAGCAGTCGGACTAGCGGGGTGCGCACAGATACGCAGTATTTT.

This clonotype turned up a few times. Here the CDR3 DNA reads TGTGCCAGCAGCTTAGGGGCGGTAGCCAAAAACATTCAGTACTTC. This codes for CASSLGAVAKNIQYF. V is TRBV7-2 and J is TRBJ2-4; D uncertain. The germline gives CDR1 SGHTA, CDR2 FQGNSA. V lost 1 base, J lost 0 bases, and 7 bases lay in between. The CDR3 length is 15 residues.

The rearrangement uses TRBV5-6 and TRBJ1-6; 8 bases line up with TRBD1. The CDR3 contains 14 residues. The V segment lost 3 bases and the J segment 11 bases; nucleotides outside the gene matches: 7. Germline values: CDR1 SGHDT, CDR2 YYEEEE. The CDR3 here is CASSSPGQVPPLHF. CDR3 DNA sequence: TGTGCCAGCAGCTCTCCGGGACAGGTCCCACCCCTCCACTTT. The full variable domain, its missing parts supplied by reference TRBV5-6 and TRBJ1-6, is DAGVTQSPTHLIKTRGQQVTLRCSPKSGHDTVSWYQQALGQGPQFIFQYYEEEERQRGNFPDRFSGHQFPNYSSELNVNALLLGDSALYLCASSSPGQVPPLHFGNGTRLTVT.

This clonotype appeared a few times. The V and J genes are TRBV27 and TRBJ1-2, with 7 bases lining up with TRBD1. From germline, CDR1 is MNHEY and CDR2 SMNVEV (reference sequence). V trimming: 5 bases; J trimming: 8 bases; junction bases outside the gene matches: 11. CDR3 length: 14 residues. The CDR3 reads CASSPRQGAWGYTF. CDR3 nucleotide sequence: TGTGCCAGCAGTCCCAGACAGGGTGCATGGGGCTACACCTTC.